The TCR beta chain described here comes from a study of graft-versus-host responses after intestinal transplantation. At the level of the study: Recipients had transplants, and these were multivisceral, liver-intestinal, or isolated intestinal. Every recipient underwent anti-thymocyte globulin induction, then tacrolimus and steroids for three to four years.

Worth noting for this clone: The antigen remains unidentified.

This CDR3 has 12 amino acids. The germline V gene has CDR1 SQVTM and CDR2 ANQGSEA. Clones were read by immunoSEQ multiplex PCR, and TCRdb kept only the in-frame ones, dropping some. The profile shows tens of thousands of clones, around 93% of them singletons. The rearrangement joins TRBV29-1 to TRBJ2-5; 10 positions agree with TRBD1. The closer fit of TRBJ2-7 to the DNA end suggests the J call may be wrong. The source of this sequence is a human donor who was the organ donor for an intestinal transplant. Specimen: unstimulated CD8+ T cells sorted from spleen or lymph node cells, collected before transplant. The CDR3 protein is CSVTGGPYEQYF. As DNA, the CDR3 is TGCAGCGTGACAGGGGGCCCCTACGAGCAGTACTTC.